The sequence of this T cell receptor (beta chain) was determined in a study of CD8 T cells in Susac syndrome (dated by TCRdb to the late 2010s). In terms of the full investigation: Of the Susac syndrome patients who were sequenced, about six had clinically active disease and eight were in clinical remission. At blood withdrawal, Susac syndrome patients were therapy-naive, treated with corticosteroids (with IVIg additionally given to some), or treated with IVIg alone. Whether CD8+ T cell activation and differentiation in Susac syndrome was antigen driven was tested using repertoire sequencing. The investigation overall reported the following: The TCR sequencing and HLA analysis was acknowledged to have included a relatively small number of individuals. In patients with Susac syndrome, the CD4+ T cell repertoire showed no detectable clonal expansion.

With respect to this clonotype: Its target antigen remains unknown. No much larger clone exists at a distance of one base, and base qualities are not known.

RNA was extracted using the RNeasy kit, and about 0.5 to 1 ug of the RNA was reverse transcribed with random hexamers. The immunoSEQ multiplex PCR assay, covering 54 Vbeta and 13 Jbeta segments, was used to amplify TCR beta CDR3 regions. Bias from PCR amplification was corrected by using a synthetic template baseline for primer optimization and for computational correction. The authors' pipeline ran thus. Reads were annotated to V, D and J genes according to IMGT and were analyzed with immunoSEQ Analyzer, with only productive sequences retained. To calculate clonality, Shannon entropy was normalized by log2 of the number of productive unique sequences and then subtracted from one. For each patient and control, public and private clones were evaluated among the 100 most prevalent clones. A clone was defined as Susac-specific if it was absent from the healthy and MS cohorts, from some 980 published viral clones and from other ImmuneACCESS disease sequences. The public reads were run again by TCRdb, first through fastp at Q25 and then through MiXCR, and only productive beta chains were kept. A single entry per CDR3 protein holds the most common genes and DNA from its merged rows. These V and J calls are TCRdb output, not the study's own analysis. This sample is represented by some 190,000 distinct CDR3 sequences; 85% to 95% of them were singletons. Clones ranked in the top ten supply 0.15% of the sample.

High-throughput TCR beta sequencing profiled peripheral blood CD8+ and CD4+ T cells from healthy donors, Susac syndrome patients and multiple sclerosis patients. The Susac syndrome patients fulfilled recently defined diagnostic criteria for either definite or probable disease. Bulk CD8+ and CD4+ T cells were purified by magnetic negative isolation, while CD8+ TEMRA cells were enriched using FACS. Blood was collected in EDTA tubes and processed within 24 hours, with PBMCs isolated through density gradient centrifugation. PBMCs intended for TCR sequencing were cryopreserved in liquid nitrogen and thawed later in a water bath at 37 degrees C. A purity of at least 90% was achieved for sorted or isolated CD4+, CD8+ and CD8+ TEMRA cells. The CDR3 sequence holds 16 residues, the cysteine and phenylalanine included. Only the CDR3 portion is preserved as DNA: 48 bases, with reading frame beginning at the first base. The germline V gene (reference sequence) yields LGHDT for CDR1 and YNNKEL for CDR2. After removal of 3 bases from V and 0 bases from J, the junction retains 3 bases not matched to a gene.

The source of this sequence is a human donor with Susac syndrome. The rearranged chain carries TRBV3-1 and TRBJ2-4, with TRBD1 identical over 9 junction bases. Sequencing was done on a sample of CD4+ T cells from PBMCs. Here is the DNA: TGTGCCAGCAGCCATCTACAGGGGGCAGCCAAAAACATTCAGTACTTC. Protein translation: CASSHLQGAAKNIQYF.